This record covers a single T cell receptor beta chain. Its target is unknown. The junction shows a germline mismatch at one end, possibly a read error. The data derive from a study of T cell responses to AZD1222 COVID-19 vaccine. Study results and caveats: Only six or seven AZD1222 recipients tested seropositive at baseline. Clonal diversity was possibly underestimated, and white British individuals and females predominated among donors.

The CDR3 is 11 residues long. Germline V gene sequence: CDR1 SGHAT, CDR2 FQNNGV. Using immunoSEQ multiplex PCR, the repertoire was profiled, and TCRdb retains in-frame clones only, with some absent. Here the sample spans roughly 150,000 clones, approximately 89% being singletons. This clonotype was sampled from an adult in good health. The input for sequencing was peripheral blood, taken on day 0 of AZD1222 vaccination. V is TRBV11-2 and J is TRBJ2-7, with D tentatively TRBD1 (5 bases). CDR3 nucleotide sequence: TGTGCCAGCAGCTTAGAGGACAAGATAACCTTC. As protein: CASSLEDKITF.